This TCR beta chain emerged from a study of CD8 T cells in Susac syndrome. Reverse transcription of roughly 0.5 to 1 ug RNA was performed with random hexamers. Using its own MiXCR run on the immunoSEQ multiplex PCR reads, TCRdb lists one record per CDR3 protein. Of some 300,000 distinct CDR3 sequences in the sample, 85% were seen once. Per the germline V gene, CDR1 is MNHEY and CDR2 is SVGEGT. Trimming pared 2 bases from V and 8 bases from J, leaving 12 bases between. The CDR3 extends over 13 amino acids. The sequencing sample was made of CD8+ T cells from PBMCs. The receptor was isolated from a human donor with multiple sclerosis. The gene calls are TRBV6-2 or TRBV6-3 and TRBJ1-2; TRBD1 might be the D (6 bases). The CDR3: CASSYGGAPGYTF. CDR3 coding DNA: TGTGCCAGCAGTTACGGGGGGGCGCCCGGCTACACCTTC.